This T cell receptor (beta chain) was sequenced for a study of shared clonotypes between healthy human individuals. Overall study results and limits: Having only a few donors restricted how much genetic and exposure-history diversity was captured. Naive CD4 clonotypes were shared across several donors at roughly 5.3%.

As to this clone: What it binds is unknown.

From germline, CDR1 is PRHDT and CDR2 FYEKMQ (reference sequence). The CDR3 has 14 residues. The ends lost 5 bases at V and 5 bases at J; junction bases unmatched: 7. The repertoire was sequenced with immunoSEQ multiplex PCR; TCRdb's copy has only in-frame clones and lacks some. The table records some 2.1 million clones, about 95% of them present only once. The sequence came from a man aged 18 to 30 in good health. Sequenced: naive CD4+ T cells sorted from blood. Documented subset: CD45RA+ positively selected. The V and J genes are TRBV13 and TRBJ2-7; 9 positions match TRBD1. DNA of the CDR3: TGTGCCAGCAGCACCGGGACAGGGTTCGACGAGCAGTACTTC. Translating gives CASSTGTGFDEQYF. The full variable domain, rest sourced from reference TRBV13 and TRBJ2-7, is AAGVIQSPRHLIKEKRETATLKCYPIPRHDTVYWYQQGPGQDPQFLISFYEKMQSDKGSIPDRFSAQQFSDYHSELNMSSLELGDSALYFCASSTGTGFDEQYFGPGTRLTVT.